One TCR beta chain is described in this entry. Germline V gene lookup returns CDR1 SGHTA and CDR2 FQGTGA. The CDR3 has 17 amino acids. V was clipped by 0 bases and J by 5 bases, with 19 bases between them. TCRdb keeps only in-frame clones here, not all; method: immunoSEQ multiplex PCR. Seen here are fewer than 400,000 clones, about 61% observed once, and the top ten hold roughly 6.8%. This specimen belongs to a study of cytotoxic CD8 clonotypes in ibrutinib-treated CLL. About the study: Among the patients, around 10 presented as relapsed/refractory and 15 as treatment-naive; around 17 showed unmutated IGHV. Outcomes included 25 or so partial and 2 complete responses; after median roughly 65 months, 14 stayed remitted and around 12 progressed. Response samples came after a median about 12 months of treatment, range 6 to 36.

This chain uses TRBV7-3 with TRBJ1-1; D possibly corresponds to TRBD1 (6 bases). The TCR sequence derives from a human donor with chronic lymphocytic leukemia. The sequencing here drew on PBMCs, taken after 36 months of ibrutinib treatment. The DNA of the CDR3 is TGTGCCAGCAGCTTAACCCGTTCGGCAGGGGAGAGGACTGAAGCTTTCTTT. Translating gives CASSLTRSAGERTEAFF.